The 27 T cell receptor beta chains below all came from one sample that was sequenced in a study of blood T cells in healthy people across ages. Primed by a sample-barcoded 5' primer and a J-beta primer mix, a second PCR proceeded for about 7 to 11 cycles. TCRdb reprocessed the 5' RACE reads via MiXCR and lists one record per CDR3 protein. The table shows approximately 900,000 distinct CDR3 sequences, with 40% to 60% occurring only once. Sequenced sample: blood. The receptor source for this set is a man aged 30 to 39 in good health.

This clonotype was found a few times. The chain links TRBV6-5 to TRBJ2-7, with D unclear. Germline V gene lookup returns CDR1 MNHEY and CDR2 SVGAGI. V was cut by 10 bases and J by 4 bases, with 8 bases left in between. The CDR3 extends over 10 amino acids. CDR3 bases: TGTGCCACCACCTTTTACGAGCAGTACTTC. It codes for CATTFYEQYF.

The J gene is TRBJ2-5, the V gene TRBV5-5; 8 nucleotides agree with TRBD2. The CDR3 consists of 18 residues. V shed 4 bases and J 0 bases; nucleotides not matched to a gene: 14. CDR1 and CDR2 (germline): SGHKS, YYEKEE (reference sequence). The CDR3 coding sequence is TGTGCCAGCAGCCCGGGAGGGACGGGGTCGTTTGACCAAGAGACCCAGTACTTC. This gives the protein CASSPGGTGSFDQETQYF. Using reference TRBV5-5 and TRBJ2-5 for the parts outside the CDR3, the full variable domain is DAGVTQSPTHLIKTRGQQVTLRCSPISGHKSVSWYQQVLGQGPQFIFQYYEKEERGRGNFPDRFSARQFPNYSSELNVNALLLGDSALYLCASSPGGTGSFDQETQYFGPGTRLLVL.

The V gene is TRBV28, the J gene TRBJ2-5, with 11 bases identical to TRBD2. Per the germline V gene, CDR1 is MDHEN and CDR2 is SYDVKM. The CDR3 is made up of 16 amino acids. The junction had 3 bases not matched to a gene; V was cut back by 3 bases and J by 0 bases. CDR3: CASSLRTSGYQETQYF. Written as DNA, the CDR3 is TGTGCCAGCAGTTTGAGGACTAGCGGGTACCAAGAGACCCAGTACTTC.

The genes are TRBV7-3 and TRBJ2-7; a possible D gene is TRBD1 (6 bases). Germline V gene data show CDR1 as SGHTA and CDR2 as FQGTGA. The CDR3 consists of 13 residues. V lost 2 bases and J lost 5, with 10 bases in between. The DNA of the CDR3 is TGTGCCAGCAGCTTATACAGGGAACACGAGCAGTACTTC. Translated: CASSLYREHEQYF.

This clonotype was observed many times. The chain joins TRBV11-2 to TRBJ2-1, with 10 bases lining up with TRBD2. J gave up 4 bases and V 3 bases, and 3 bases lay outside the gene matches. CDR3 length equals 15 residues. From germline, CDR1 is SGHAT and CDR2 FQNNGV. CDR3 sequence (DNA): TGTGCCAGCAGCTTCTTAGCGGGGGGATACAATGAGCAGTTCTTC. It codes for CASSFLAGGYNEQFF. The entire variable domain, with the rest obtained from reference TRBV11-2 and TRBJ2-1, is as follows: EAGVAQSPRYKIIEKRQSVAFWCNPISGHATLYWYQQILGQGPKLLIQFQNNGVVDDSQLPKDRFSAERLKGVDSTLKIQPAKLEDSAVYLCASSFLAGGYNEQFFGPGTRLTVL.

The V and J genes are TRBV20-1 and TRBJ2-1; TRBD2 matches 9 bases. Per the germline V gene, CDR1 is DFQATT and CDR2 is SNEGSKA (reference sequence). The CDR3 is made up of 13 amino acids. V lost 5 bases to trimming and J lost 10 bases; unmatched junction nucleotides: 9. The CDR3 DNA sequence: TGCAGTGCTTCCTGGGGACTAGCAGGCGAGCAGTTCTTC. It is translated as CSASWGLAGEQFF.

This clonotype was observed a few times. V and J are TRBV12-3 or TRBV12-4 and TRBJ1-5; no reliable D call. V lost 3 bases and J 11 bases, leaving 14 bases between the germline ends. The CDR3 consists of 13 residues. For the CDR3, the DNA is TGTGCCAGCAGTTTCTGGGAAAGTTCAGCCCAGCATTTT. This gives the protein CASSFWESSAQHF.

The chain employs TRBV6-2 or TRBV6-3 and TRBJ2-2; D gene uncertain. The V and J ends lost 1 base and 6 bases respectively, with 3 bases between them. This CDR3 is 12 amino acids long. Germline values: CDR1 MNHEY, CDR2 SVGEGT. The CDR3 sequence: CASSYFSGELFF. In DNA form, the CDR3 reads TGTGCCAGCAGTTACTTTTCCGGGGAGCTGTTTTTT.

As to this clonotype: Germline and junction disagree at one end, which may indicate a read error. V gene TRBV3-1 combines with J gene TRBJ1-1; D may be TRBD1 (5 bases). This CDR3 is built from 14 residues. CDR1 is LGHDT, CDR2 YNNKEL, per germline (reference sequence). CDR3 sequence: CACSQEGWITEAFF. CDR3 bases: TGTGCCTGCAGCCAAGAGGGGTGGATCACTGAAGCTTTCTTT.

This clonotype occurred a few times. V gene TRBV21-1 combines with J gene TRBJ2-7; TRBD1, the table's D call, lacks a check against the DNA. TRBV21-1 is a pseudogene locus. The CDR3 spans 18 residues. The CDR3 sequence is CARRQGIPIKSPHYEQYF. The CDR3 DNA is TGTGCCAGACGACAGGGGATTCCCATTAAGTCGCCCCACTACGAGCAGTACTTC.

This clonotype was seen ten or more times. V gene TRBV20-1 combines with J gene TRBJ2-6, with 8 bases that match TRBD2. Germline V gives CDR1 DFQATT, CDR2 SNEGSKA (reference sequence). V shed 4 bases and J 0 bases; nucleotides not matched to a gene: 5. The CDR3 is 16 residues long. The CDR3 loop reads CSATGSGVSGANVLTF. CDR3 DNA sequence: TGCAGTGCTACGGGTAGCGGGGTCTCTGGGGCCAACGTCCTGACTTTC.

V and J are TRBV20-1 and TRBJ1-1, with a tentative D call TRBD1 (6 bases). The CDR3 totals 15 residues. Germline-derived CDR1 and CDR2 are DFQATT and SNEGSKA (reference sequence). V was clipped by 7 bases and J by 1 base, with 19 bases between them. For the CDR3, the DNA is TGCAGTGTCTTAAGGAGAACAGGGCGGAACACTGAAGCTTTCTTT. Translated: CSVLRRTGRNTEAFF.

This clonotype was observed a few times. V usage is TRBV27 and J usage is TRBJ2-3; 8 nucleotides line up with TRBD1. Germline lookup yields CDR1 MNHEY and CDR2 SMNVEV (reference sequence). This CDR3 has 16 amino acids. V dropped 6 bases and J dropped 4; count of bases not matched to a gene: 12. CDR3 DNA: TGTGCCAGCAGCCCCGGTAGGAACAGGGGGGCAGATACGCAGTATTTT. This codes for CASSPGRNRGADTQYF.

This clonotype came up a few times. The chain carries TRBV5-1 and TRBJ2-3; D is unclear. Germline CDR1 reads SGHRS; CDR2 reads YFSETQ. The CDR3 is made up of 15 amino acids. Trimming stripped 0 bases from V and 8 bases from J, with 16 bases between. CDR3 protein: CASSLASTVVSTQYF. CDR3 coding DNA: TGCGCCAGCAGCTTGGCGTCCACTGTAGTAAGTACGCAGTATTTT.

V usage is TRBV4-1 and J usage is TRBJ2-1; 8 positions agree with TRBD1. The germline V gene has CDR1 MGHRA and CDR2 YSYEKL. Trimming removed 4 bases from V and 8 bases from J; junction bases left unmatched: 13. There are 16 residues in the CDR3. The chain's CDR3 is CASSRGWTGRVDEQFF. In nucleotides, the CDR3 is TGCGCCAGCAGCCGCGGCTGGACAGGGAGAGTTGATGAGCAGTTCTTC.

J is TRBJ1-2 and V is TRBV25-1, with D maybe TRBD1 (5 bases). The V end was cut by 2 bases, the J end by 4 bases, with 11 bases between. The CDR3 totals 14 residues. From germline, CDR1 is MGHDK and CDR2 SYGVNS. CDR3 residues: CASSEQGSGYGYTF. CDR3 in DNA: TGTGCCAGCAGTGAACAGGGTTCGGGCTATGGCTACACCTTC.

The CDR3 DNA sequence: TGCAGCGTTTCTCTGACAGGCTACGAGCAGTACTTC. Encoded protein: CSVSLTGYEQYF. The chain employs TRBV29-1 and TRBJ2-7; D is possibly TRBD1 (6 bases). The CDR3 sequence is 12 residues long. Germline CDR1 SQVTM, CDR2 ANQGSEA. Between the trimmed V and J ends, which lost 5 bases and 3 bases, there was a span of 11 bases.

The chain recombines TRBV25-1 with TRBJ2-1, with 7 bases aligning to TRBD2. Germline CDR1 reads MGHDK; CDR2 reads SYGVNS. V was clipped by 5 bases and J by 8 bases; unmatched bases: 3. The CDR3 consists of 12 residues. CDR3 nucleotides: TGTGCCAGCAGTAGTGGGGGGGATGAGCAGTTCTTC. Translated, it gives CASSSGGDEQFF.

This clonotype was seen only once. The CDR3 loop is CASTRDRGYSQPQHF. For the CDR3, the DNA is TGTGCCAGCACTCGGGACAGGGGCTACAGTCAGCCCCAGCATTTT. The chain carries TRBV6-1 and TRBJ1-5; 10 nucleotides agree with TRBD1. The junction had 9 bases not matched to a gene; V was cut back by 7 bases and J by 6 bases. This CDR3 has 15 residues. From germline, CDR1 is MNHNS and CDR2 SASEGT.

Notes on this clonotype: A much larger clonotype is one base distant, so this may be a read error. The chain combines TRBV12-3 or TRBV12-4 with TRBJ1-1; no definite D call. V lost 4 bases, J lost 1 base, and 7 bases lay in between. The CDR3 is made up of 13 amino acids. Here the CDR3 DNA reads TGTGCCAGCAGTTGCGGGGAGAACACTGAAGCTTTCTTT. Amino acids: CASSCGENTEAFF.

The sample holds a few counts of this clonotype. The V gene is TRBV25-1, the J gene TRBJ1-2, with D uncertain. The CDR3 is 13 amino acids. CDR1 MGHDK and CDR2 SYGVNS come from the germline V gene. V dropped 1 base and J dropped 4 bases, with 7 bases sitting between them. The CDR3: CASSESYSYGYTF. CDR3 coding DNA: TGTGCCAGCAGTGAATCTTACAGCTATGGCTACACCTTC.

The V call is TRBV7-9, the J call TRBJ1-1, with D perhaps matching TRBD1 (6 bases). Trimming stripped 5 bases from V and 6 bases from J, with 13 bases between. The CDR3 length is 13 residues. The germline V gene has CDR1 SEHNR and CDR2 FQNEAQ (reference sequence). The CDR3 sequence: CASSPQGSPEAFF. The DNA of the CDR3 is TGTGCCAGCAGCCCTCAGGGGAGCCCTGAAGCTTTCTTT.

The J gene is TRBJ2-1, the V gene TRBV7-2; TRBD2 matches 13 bases. Germline V gene data show CDR1 as SGHTA and CDR2 as FQGNSA. CDR3 length: 14 residues. The J segment lost 12 bases and the V segment lost 5 bases, leaving 7 bases of the junction unmatched. Here the CDR3 reads CASSTTSGGDGQFF. CDR3 bases: TGTGCCAGCAGCACAACTAGCGGGGGGGATGGGCAGTTCTTC.

The CDR3 is CSARGDRGGLAEAFF. The CDR3 DNA is TGCAGTGCTAGAGGAGACAGGGGTGGTCTGGCTGAAGCTTTCTTT. The chain recombines TRBV20-1 with TRBJ1-1; 8 bases are shared with TRBD1. Germline V gives CDR1 DFQATT, CDR2 SNEGSKA (reference sequence). The CDR3 extends over 15 amino acids. J was trimmed by 6 bases and V by 1 base; bases with no gene match: 10.

The table lists this clonotype with a few counts. This sequence joins TRBV4-1 and TRBJ1-2; D might be TRBD1 (5 bases). This CDR3 contains 15 residues. Trimming pared 1 base from V and 3 bases from J, leaving 12 bases between. Germline-derived CDR1 and CDR2 are MGHRA and YSYEKL. The CDR3 nucleotides read TGCGCCAGCAGCCAAGGGACACCTACGGACTATGGCTACACCTTC. Translating it yields CASSQGTPTDYGYTF.

CDR3 nucleotides: TGTGCCAGCAGCTTAGATCGGACAGGGGGTGGCTACACCTTC. This codes for CASSLDRTGGGYTF. V and J are TRBV13 and TRBJ1-2; 10 bases fit TRBD1. From germline, CDR1 is PRHDT and CDR2 FYEKMQ (reference sequence). Germline trimming cut 1 base from V and 7 bases from J; bases unmatched to any gene: 3. CDR3 size: 14 residues.

At least ten counts were recorded for this clonotype. The gene calls are TRBV3-1 and TRBJ2-4; D may be TRBD1 or TRBD2 (6 bases each). The germline CDR1 and CDR2 sequences are LGHDT and YNNKEL (reference sequence). Trimming cost V 1 base and J 6 bases, with 13 bases left between them. The CDR3 consists of 15 residues. The CDR3 nucleotides read TGTGCCAGCAGCCAAGTTCCGGGGGCGGGAAACATTCAGTACTTC. Translating gives CASSQVPGAGNIQYF.